The 9 T cell receptor beta chains in this list originate from one sample, sequenced in a study of blood T cells in healthy people across ages. Then a second PCR, running about 6 to 11 cycles, was carried out with a sample-barcoded 5' primer and a J-beta primer mix. TCRdb reprocessed the 5' RACE reads with MiXCR, giving one entry per CDR3 protein. This table has roughly 800,000 distinct CDR3 sequences, around 25% appearing once. These data also featured in a second study, about T cells of mothers and their children.

The specimen sequenced was blood. All receptors come from a boy under 18 in good health.

This clonotype was detected only a few times. This chain joins TRBV7-9 and TRBJ1-1, with D possibly being TRBD1 (5 bases). The CDR3 runs 15 residues. V was pared by 5 bases and J by 2 bases, with 15 bases between. Germline V gene lookup returns CDR1 SEHNR and CDR2 FQNEAQ (reference sequence). The CDR3 region has the DNA TGTGCCAGCAGCCCCCAGGGAGGAGGAAACACTGAAGCTTTCTTT. Translating it yields CASSPQGGGNTEAFF. The full variable domain, completed using reference TRBV7-9 and TRBJ1-1, is DTGVSQNPRHKITKRGQNVTFRCDPISEHNRLYWYRQTLGQGPEFLTYFQNEAQLEKSRLLSDRFSAERPKGSFSTLEIQRTEQGDSAMYLCASSPQGGGNTEAFFGQGTRLTVV.

This clonotype appeared a few times. The V call is TRBV12-3 or TRBV12-4, the J call TRBJ1-2, with 7 bases lining up with TRBD1. The junction had 7 bases not matched to a gene; V was cut back by 6 bases and J by 3 bases. The CDR3 sequence is 14 residues long. CDR3 residues: CASRTDRQDYGYTF. CDR3 bases: TGTGCCAGCAGGACGGACAGGCAGGACTATGGCTACACCTTC.

This chain uses TRBV30 with TRBJ1-1, with D tentatively TRBD1 (6 bases). The length of the CDR3 is 12 residues. Between the trimmed V and J ends, which lost 4 bases and 6 bases, there was a span of 12 bases. The V gene's germline CDR1 is GTSNPN and CDR2 SVGIG (reference sequence). The CDR3 region has the DNA TGTGCCTGGATAGGGGGGCTGTCTGAAGCTTTCTTT. It specifies CAWIGGLSEAFF.

This rearrangement joins TRBV2 to TRBJ1-6; D uncertain. V was pared by 4 bases and J by 7 bases, with 14 bases between. This CDR3 comprises 15 residues. Germline loops: CDR1 SNHLY, CDR2 FYNNEI. As DNA, the CDR3 is TGTGCCAGCAGTGTCGTACAGAGAACCAATTCACCCCTCCACTTT. Translating it yields CASSVVQRTNSPLHF.

This clonotype came up a few times. V is TRBV4-3 and J is TRBJ2-3, with 8 bases fitting TRBD2. The CDR3 is made up of 16 amino acids. V lost 3 bases and J lost 6; bases outside the gene matches: 11. Germline CDR1 reads LGHNA; CDR2 reads YSLEER. The CDR3 DNA is TGCGCCAGCAGCCAGGATCCGGGACTAGTAAGGGATACGCAGTATTTT. Residues: CASSQDPGLVRDTQYF.

This clonotype was observed a handful of times. The chain has TRBV4-1 and TRBJ2-7; TRBD2 matches 12 bases. V gave up 4 bases and J gave up 4 bases; unmatched junction bases: 11. The CDR3 has 17 residues. From germline, CDR1 is MGHRA and CDR2 YSYEKL. This chain's CDR3 is CASSLLAGGVAFYEQYF. In nucleotides, the CDR3 is TGCGCCAGCAGCCTTCTAGCGGGAGGGGTCGCCTTTTACGAGCAGTACTTC.

The chain recombines TRBV27 with TRBJ1-4; 8 positions match TRBD1. Per the germline V gene, CDR1 is MNHEY and CDR2 is SMNVEV (reference sequence). V lost 5 bases and J lost 4; bases outside the gene matches: 9. The CDR3 has 16 residues. CDR3 DNA sequence: TGTGCCAGCAGTCCCCTTCGGACAGGGCGTAATGAAAAACTGTTTTTT. Protein: CASSPLRTGRNEKLFF. The full variable domain, completed using reference TRBV27 and TRBJ1-4, is EAQVTQNPRYLITVTGKKLTVTCSQNMNHEYMSWYRQDPGLGLRQIYYSMNVEVTDKGDVPEGYKVSRKEKRNFPLILESPSPNQTSLYFCASSPLRTGRNEKLFFGSGTQLSVL.

In this sample, this clonotype turned up a few times. The chain uses TRBV11-1 and TRBJ2-7, with D unclear. The CDR3 loop spans 13 amino acids. The germline CDR1 and CDR2 sequences are SGHAT and FQDESV (reference sequence). V lost 1 base to trimming and J lost 4 bases, with 8 bases between them. The CDR3 region has the DNA TGTGCCAGCAGCTTAGACTTCCTATACGAGCAGTACTTC. Translated: CASSLDFLYEQYF.

The rearrangement uses TRBV5-1 and TRBJ2-1; D remains ambiguous. With 3 bases removed from V and 8 bases from J, the gap between germline ends came to 12 bases. Germline CDR1 is SGHRS and CDR2 is YFSETQ. The CDR3 contains 13 residues. The CDR3 is CASSSRDWDEQFF. CDR3 DNA sequence: TGCGCCAGCAGCTCTAGGGATTGGGATGAGCAGTTCTTC.